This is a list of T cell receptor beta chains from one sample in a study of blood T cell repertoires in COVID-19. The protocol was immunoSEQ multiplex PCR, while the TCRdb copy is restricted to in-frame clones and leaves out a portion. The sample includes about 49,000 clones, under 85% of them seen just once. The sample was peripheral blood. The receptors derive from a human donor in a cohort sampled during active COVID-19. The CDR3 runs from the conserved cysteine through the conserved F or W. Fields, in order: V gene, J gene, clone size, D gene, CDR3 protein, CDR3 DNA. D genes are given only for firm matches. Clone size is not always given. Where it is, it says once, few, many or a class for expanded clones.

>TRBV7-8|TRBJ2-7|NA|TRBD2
CASSFDGLAVYEQYF
TGTGCCAGCAGCTTCGATGGACTAGCAGTCTACGAGCAGTACTTC
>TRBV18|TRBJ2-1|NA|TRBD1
CASSFDRDHEQFF
TGTGCCAGCTCATTTGACAGGGACCATGAGCAGTTCTTC
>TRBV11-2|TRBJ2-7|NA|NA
CASSLSPGGASYEQYF
TGTGCCAGCAGCCTTTCCCCGGGGGGCGCTTCCTACGAGCAGTACTTC
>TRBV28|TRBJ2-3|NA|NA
CASSPGHSSTDTQYF
TGTGCCAGCAGCCCCGGACATTCTAGCACAGATACGCAGTATTTT
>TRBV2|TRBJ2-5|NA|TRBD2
CASSEGLAGARETQYF
TGTGCCAGCAGTGAAGGGCTAGCGGGAGCACGGGAGACCCAGTACTTC
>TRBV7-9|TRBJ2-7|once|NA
CASSLGHQSNYEQYF
TGTGCCAGCAGCTTAGGACACCAGTCTAACTACGAGCAGTACTTC
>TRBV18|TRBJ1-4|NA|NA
CTSSIQDEKLFF
TGTACCAGCTCAATACAGGATGAAAAACTGTTTTTT
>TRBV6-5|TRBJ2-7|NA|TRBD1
CASIDTGGEQYF
TGTGCCAGCATAGATACAGGGGGCGAGCAGTACTTC
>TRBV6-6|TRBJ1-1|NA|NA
CASKSVEAFF
TGTGCCAGCAAGAGTGTCGAAGCTTTCTTT
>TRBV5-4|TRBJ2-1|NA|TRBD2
CASSLPLAGYNEQFF
TGTGCCAGCAGCTTGCCCCTAGCGGGGTACAATGAGCAGTTCTTC
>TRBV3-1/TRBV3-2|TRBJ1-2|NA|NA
CASSQRGNYGYTF
TGTGCCAGCAGCCAACGGGGGAACTATGGCTACACCTTC
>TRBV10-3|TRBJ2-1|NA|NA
CANIRDSSPYNEQFF
TGTGCCAACATACGGGACTCTTCGCCCTACAATGAGCAGTTCTTC
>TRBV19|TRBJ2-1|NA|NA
CASRPRDGGSYNEQFF
TGTGCCAGTAGGCCCCGTGACGGGGGCTCCTACAATGAGCAGTTCTTC
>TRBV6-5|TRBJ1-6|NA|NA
CASIGHRDSPLHF
TGTGCCAGCATTGGTCACAGGGATTCACCCCTCCACTTT
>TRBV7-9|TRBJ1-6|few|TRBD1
CASSHGQGFFNSPLHF
TGTGCCAGCAGCCACGGACAGGGGTTTTTTAATTCACCCCTCCACTTT
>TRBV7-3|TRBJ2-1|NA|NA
CASSFGVSNEQFF
TGTGCCAGCAGCTTTGGAGTAAGCAATGAGCAGTTCTTC
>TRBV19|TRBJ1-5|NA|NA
CASRDREYSNQPQHF
TGTGCCAGTAGGGACAGAGAGTATAGCAATCAGCCCCAGCATTTT
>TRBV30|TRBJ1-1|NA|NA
CAWTRQNTEAFF
TGTGCCTGGACCCGACAGAACACTGAAGCTTTCTTT
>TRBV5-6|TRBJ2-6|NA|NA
CASSFVDRGSGANVLTF
TGTGCCAGCAGCTTCGTTGACCGGGGGTCTGGGGCCAACGTCCTGACTTTC
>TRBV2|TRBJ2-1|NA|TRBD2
CASRIAGSEQFF
TGTGCCAGCAGGATAGCGGGTAGTGAGCAGTTCTTC
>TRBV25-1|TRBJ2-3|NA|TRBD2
CASSEWGGPTDTQYF
TGTGCCAGCAGTGAATGGGGGGGACCCACAGATACGCAGTATTTT
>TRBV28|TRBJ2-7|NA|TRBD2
CASSGPGTRFYEQYF
TGTGCCAGCAGTGGACCCGGGACTAGATTCTACGAGCAGTACTTC
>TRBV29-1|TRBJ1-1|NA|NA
CSFSGGVNTEAFF
TGCAGCTTCTCGGGAGGAGTGAACACTGAAGCTTTCTTT
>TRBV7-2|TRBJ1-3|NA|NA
CASSSQGRNTIYF
TGTGCCAGCAGCTCACAGGGCCGAAACACCATATATTTT
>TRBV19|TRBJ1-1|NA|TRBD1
CASSTQGAGTRNTEAFF
TGTGCCAGTAGTACACAGGGGGCTGGAACTAGGAACACTGAAGCTTTCTTT
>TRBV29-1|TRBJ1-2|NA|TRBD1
CSAEGTGYDGYTF
TGCAGCGCCGAGGGGACAGGTTATGACGGCTACACCTTC
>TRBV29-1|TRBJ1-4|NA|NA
CSVADNFPPGPNEKLFF
TGCAGCGTTGCCGACAATTTTCCCCCCGGCCCTAATGAAAAACTGTTTTTT
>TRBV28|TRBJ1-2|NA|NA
CASRSGGQGYYGYTF
TGTGCCAGCAGATCCGGGGGGCAGGGCTACTATGGCTACACCTTC
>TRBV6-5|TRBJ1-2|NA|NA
CASRASTAYGYTF
TGTGCCAGCCGAGCTTCAACCGCTTATGGCTACACCTTC
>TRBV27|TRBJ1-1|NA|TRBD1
CASRTGRLSEAFF
TGTGCCAGCAGGACAGGGAGGTTATCTGAAGCTTTCTTT
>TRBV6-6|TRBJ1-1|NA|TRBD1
CASSYGGYRGNTEAFF
TGTGCCAGCAGTTACGGGGGCTACAGGGGTAACACTGAAGCTTTCTTT
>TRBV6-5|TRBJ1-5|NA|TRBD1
CASEIRDREGQPQHF
TGTGCCAGCGAAATCCGGGACAGGGAAGGACAGCCCCAGCATTTT
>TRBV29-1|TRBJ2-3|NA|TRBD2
CSARTSGSGTQYF
TGCAGCGCCAGGACTAGCGGGAGTGGTACGCAGTATTTT
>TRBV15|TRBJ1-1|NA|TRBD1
CATSARQGGFTEAFF
TGTGCCACCAGCGCGCGACAGGGGGGTTTCACTGAAGCTTTCTTT
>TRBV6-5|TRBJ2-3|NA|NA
CASSYSAGLADTQYF
TGTGCCAGCAGTTACTCGGCGGGTCTCGCAGATACGCAGTATTTT
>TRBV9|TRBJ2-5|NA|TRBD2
CASSVGSLAGIQETQYF
TGTGCCAGCAGCGTAGGATCACTAGCGGGGATCCAAGAGACCCAGTACTTC
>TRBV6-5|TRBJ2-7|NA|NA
CASRDLGTKYEQYF
TGTGCCAGCAGAGACCTCGGGACAAAATACGAGCAGTACTTC
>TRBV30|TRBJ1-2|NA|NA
CAWSNVRDYYGYTF
TGTGCCTGGAGTAACGTCAGGGATTATTATGGCTACACCTTC
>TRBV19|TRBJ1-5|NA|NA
CASSISAGIGNQPQHF
TGTGCCAGTAGTATAAGCGCAGGGATTGGCAATCAGCCCCAGCATTTT
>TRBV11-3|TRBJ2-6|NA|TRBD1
CASSLGGDRATNVLTF
TGTGCCAGCAGCTTAGGAGGTGACAGGGCCACAAACGTCCTGACTTTC
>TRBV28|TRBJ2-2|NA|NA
CASYLSVGGELFF
TGTGCCAGCTACCTAAGCGTGGGCGGGGAGCTGTTTTTT
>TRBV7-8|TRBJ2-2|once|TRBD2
CASSSSGGAAAGELFF
TGTGCCAGCAGCTCAAGCGGGGGGGCCGCGGCCGGGGAGCTGTTTTTT
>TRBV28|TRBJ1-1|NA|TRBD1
CASTSFGAGQGGTEAFF
TGTGCCAGCACCTCATTTGGGGCTGGACAGGGTGGAACTGAAGCTTTCTTT
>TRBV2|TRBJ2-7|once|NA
CASSAAGRYEQYF
TGTGCCAGCAGTGCTGCAGGGCGCTACGAGCAGTACTTC
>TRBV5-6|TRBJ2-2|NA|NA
CASSLRGLNTGELFF
TGTGCCAGCAGCTTGAGAGGGTTGAACACCGGGGAGCTGTTTTTT
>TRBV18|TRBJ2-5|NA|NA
CASSLLQETQYF
TGTGCCAGCTCCCTTCTTCAGGAGACCCAGTACTTC
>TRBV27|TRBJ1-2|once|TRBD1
CASGGTGRVYGYTF
TGTGCCAGCGGGGGGACAGGGAGAGTCTATGGCTACACCTTC
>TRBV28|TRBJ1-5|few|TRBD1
CASSLGPGQGRQPQHF
TGTGCCAGCAGTTTGGGCCCCGGACAGGGAAGGCAGCCCCAGCATTTT
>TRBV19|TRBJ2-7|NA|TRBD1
CASKGQGGNEQYF
TGTGCCAGTAAGGGACAGGGGGGGAACGAGCAGTACTTC
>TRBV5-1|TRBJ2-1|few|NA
CASSLLTGDEQFF
TGCGCCAGCAGCTTGTTGACGGGGGATGAGCAGTTCTTC
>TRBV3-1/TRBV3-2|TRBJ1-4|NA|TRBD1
CASSQRQGRSKEKLFF
TGTGCCAGCAGCCAGAGACAGGGGAGATCGAAAGAAAAACTGTTTTTT
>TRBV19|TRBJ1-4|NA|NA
CASTTRPNEKLFF
TGTGCCAGCACCACGCGGCCTAATGAAAAACTGTTTTTT
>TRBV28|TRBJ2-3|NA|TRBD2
CASSLGGGLTDTQYF
TGTGCCAGCAGTTTAGGGGGGGGGTTGACAGATACGCAGTATTTT
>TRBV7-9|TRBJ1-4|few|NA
CASSQTQSTNEKLFF
TGTGCCAGCAGCCAGACACAATCAACTAATGAAAAACTGTTTTTT
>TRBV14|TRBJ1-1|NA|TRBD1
CASSQRGTGSYTEAFF
TGTGCCAGCAGCCAAAGGGGGACAGGCTCTTACACTGAAGCTTTCTTT
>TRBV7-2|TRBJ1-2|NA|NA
CASTQQPSIPYGYTF
TGTGCCAGCACCCAACAGCCCTCGATTCCTTATGGCTACACCTTC
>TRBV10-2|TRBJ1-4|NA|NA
CASSEQLTNEKLFF
TGCGCCAGCAGTGAACAGTTGACTAATGAAAAACTGTTTTTT
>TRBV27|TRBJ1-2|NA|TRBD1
CASKTGLDGYTF
TGTGCCAGCAAGACAGGGTTGGATGGCTACACCTTC
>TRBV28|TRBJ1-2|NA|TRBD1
CASSFLLRQGREGYTF
TGTGCCAGCAGTTTTCTCCTCCGACAGGGCCGTGAGGGCTACACCTTC